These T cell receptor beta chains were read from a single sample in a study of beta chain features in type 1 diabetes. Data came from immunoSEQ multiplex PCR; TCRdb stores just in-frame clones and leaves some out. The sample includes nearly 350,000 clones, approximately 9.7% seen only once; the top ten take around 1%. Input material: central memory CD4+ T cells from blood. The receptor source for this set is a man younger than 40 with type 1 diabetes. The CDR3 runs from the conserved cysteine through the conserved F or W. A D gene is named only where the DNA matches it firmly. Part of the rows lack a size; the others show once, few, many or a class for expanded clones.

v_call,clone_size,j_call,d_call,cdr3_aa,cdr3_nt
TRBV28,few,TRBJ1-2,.,CASTTGQSSYGYTF,TGTGCCAGCACCACCGGGCAGTCCTCCTATGGCTACACCTTC
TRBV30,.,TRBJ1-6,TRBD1,CAWNDRANSPLHF,TGTGCCTGGAACGACAGGGCCAATTCACCCCTCCACTTT
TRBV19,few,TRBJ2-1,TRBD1,CASRGSYNEQFF,TGTGCCAGCAGGGGGTCTTACAATGAGCAGTTCTTC
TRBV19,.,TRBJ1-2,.,CASSIDLNNYGYTF,TGTGCCAGTAGTATAGATCTAAATAACTATGGCTACACCTTC
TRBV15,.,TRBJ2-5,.,CATSRVQVQETQYF,TGTGCCACCAGCAGAGTCCAGGTTCAAGAGACCCAGTACTTC
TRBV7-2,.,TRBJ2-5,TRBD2,CASRVTSGPGTQYF,TGTGCCAGCAGGGTCACTAGCGGGCCCGGGACCCAGTACTTC
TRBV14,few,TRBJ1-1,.,CASSQFRDTPREAFF,TGTGCCAGCAGCCAGTTCCGGGACACCCCTCGTGAAGCTTTCTTT
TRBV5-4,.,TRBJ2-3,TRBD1,CASSRDRGTDTQYF,TGTGCCAGCAGCCGGGACAGGGGCACAGATACGCAGTATTTT
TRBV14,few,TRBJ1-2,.,CASSPGGNYGYTF,TGTGCCAGCAGCCCGGGGGGAAACTATGGCTACACCTTC
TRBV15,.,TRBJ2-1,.,CATSRAGGPYNEQFF,TGTGCCACCAGCAGAGCGGGGGGCCCCTACAATGAGCAGTTCTTC
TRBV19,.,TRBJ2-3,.,CASSDPDTISEDTQYF,TGTGCCAGTAGCGACCCGGACACCATAAGCGAGGATACGCAGTATTTT
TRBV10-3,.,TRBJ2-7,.,CASSHDQREQYF,TGTGCCAGCAGCCACGATCAGAGGGAGCAGTACTTC
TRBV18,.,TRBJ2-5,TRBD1,CASSPGQPQETQYF,TGTGCCAGCTCACCGGGACAGCCCCAAGAGACCCAGTACTTC
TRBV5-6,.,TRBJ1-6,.,CASSGQNNSPLHF,TGTGCCAGCAGCGGACAGAATAATTCACCCCTCCACTTT
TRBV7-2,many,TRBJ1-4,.,CASQLNEKLFF,TGTGCCAGCCAGCTAAATGAAAAACTGTTTTTT
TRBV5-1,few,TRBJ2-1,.,CASSQIVGNEQFF,TGCGCCAGCAGCCAAATAGTGGGAAATGAGCAGTTCTTC
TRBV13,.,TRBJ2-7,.,CASNRRDTYEQYF,TGTGCCAGCAACCGCCGGGACACCTACGAGCAGTACTTC
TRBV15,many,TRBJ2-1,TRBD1,CATSWGTGSYNEQFF,TGTGCCACCAGCTGGGGGACAGGGTCCTACAATGAGCAGTTCTTC
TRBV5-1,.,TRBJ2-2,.,CASRPTGDRTGELFF,TGCGCCAGCAGACCGACCGGGGATCGCACCGGGGAGCTGTTTTTT
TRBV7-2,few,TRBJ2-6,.,CASSFGTAGANVLTF,TGTGCCAGCAGCTTTGGAACAGCTGGGGCCAACGTCCTGACTTTC
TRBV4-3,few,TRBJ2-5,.,CASSSMGGGETQYF,TGCGCCAGCAGCTCCATGGGGGGCGGGGAGACCCAGTACTTC
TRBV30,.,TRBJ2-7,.,CAWSTMTGVLSYEQYF,TGTGCCTGGAGTACAATGACAGGTGTTCTCTCCTACGAGCAGTACTTC
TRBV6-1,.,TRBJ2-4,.,CASKPPLAKNIQYF,TGTGCCAGCAAACCTCCTCTAGCCAAAAACATTCAGTACTTC
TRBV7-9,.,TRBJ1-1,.,CASSLKATGTEAFF,TGTGCCAGCAGCTTAAAGGCAACAGGGACTGAAGCTTTCTTT
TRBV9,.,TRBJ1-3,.,CASSVGTASGNTIYF,TGTGCCAGCAGCGTAGGTACAGCCTCTGGAAACACCATATATTTT
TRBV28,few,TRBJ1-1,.,CASKRQSAFF,TGTGCCAGCAAACGGCAGAGCGCTTTCTTT